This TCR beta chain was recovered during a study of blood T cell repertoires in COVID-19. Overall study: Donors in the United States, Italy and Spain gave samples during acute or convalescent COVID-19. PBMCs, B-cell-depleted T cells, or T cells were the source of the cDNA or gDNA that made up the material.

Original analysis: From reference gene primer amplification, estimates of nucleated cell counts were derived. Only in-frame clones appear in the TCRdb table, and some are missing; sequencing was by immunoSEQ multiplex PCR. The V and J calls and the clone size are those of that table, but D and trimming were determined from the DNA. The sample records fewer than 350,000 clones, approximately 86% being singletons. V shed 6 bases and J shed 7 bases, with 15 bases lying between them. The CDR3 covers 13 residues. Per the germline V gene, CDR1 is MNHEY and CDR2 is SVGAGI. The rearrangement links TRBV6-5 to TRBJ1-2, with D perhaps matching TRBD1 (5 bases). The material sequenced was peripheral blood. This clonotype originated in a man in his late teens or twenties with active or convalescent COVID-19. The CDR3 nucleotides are TGTGCCAGCAGCCGCGCGCAGGGTGGTGGCTACACCTTC. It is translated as CASSRAQGGGYTF.